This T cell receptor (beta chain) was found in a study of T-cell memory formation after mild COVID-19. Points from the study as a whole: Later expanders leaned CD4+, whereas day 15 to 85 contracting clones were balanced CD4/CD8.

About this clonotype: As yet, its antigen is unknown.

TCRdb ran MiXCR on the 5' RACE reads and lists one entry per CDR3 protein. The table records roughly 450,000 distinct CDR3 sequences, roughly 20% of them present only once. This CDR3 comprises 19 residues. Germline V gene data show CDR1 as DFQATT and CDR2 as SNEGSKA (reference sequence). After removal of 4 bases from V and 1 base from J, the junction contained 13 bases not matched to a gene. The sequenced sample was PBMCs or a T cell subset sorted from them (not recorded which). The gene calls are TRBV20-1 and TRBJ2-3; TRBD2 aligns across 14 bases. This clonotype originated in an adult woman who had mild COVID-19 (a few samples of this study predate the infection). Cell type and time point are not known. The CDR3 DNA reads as TGCAGTGCTAACCGAGGACTAGCGGGAGGTTTTAGGGGCACAGATACGCAGTATTTT. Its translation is CSANRGLAGGFRGTDTQYF.